The T cell receptor beta chain under discussion was sequenced for a study of T cell repertoires in cytomegalovirus infection. Study summary: Well-studied HLA-B-restricted CMV epitopes were used in the study alongside recently identified HLA-C-restricted ones. Through public TCR beta signatures, both CMV infection and matching HLA type were indicated. Study-level findings and limits: Summed public TCR beta family frequency identified CMV carriers bearing the relevant HLA. HLA-C-restricted TCR beta clonotypes specific for CMV led the ex vivo response.

This CDR3 has 11 amino acids. Details on this clonotype: Its antigen is still unknown. Compared with germline, one end of the junction differs, possibly owing to a read error.

TCRdb passed the reads through MiXCR, listing each CDR3 protein once. The sample includes hundreds of thousands of distinct CDR3 sequences, 30% to 40% of them seen just once. This material consisted of cultured PBMCs, taken from culture after CMV antigen stimulation. This TCR was sampled from a human donor in good health (CMV status not recorded). Some clones in this sample may be carry-over from other donors' samples. The rearrangement joins TRBV12-3 or TRBV12-4 to TRBJ2-2, with D possibly being TRBD2 (6 bases). The CDR3 DNA reads TGTGCCAGCAGCGCCCGGCGGGACGTTATTTTT. Protein: CASSARRDVIF.